The rows below give T cell receptor beta chains drawn from one sample of a study of blood T cell repertoires in COVID-19. Assay: immunoSEQ multiplex PCR; the TCRdb copy retains only in-frame clones and omits some. The table shows 250,000 or so clones, with approximately 83% occurring only once. Specimen: PBMCs or T cells enriched from blood (not recorded which). These receptors were obtained from a man aged 50-59 years who had recovered from COVID-19. The CDR3 runs from the conserved cysteine through the conserved F or W. Each record gives: clone size, D gene, V gene, J gene, CDR3 DNA, CDR3 protein. The D gene is left open where the match is weak. Size is omitted from some rows. Given values are once, few, many or a class for expanded clones.

abundance: -
d_gene: TRBD1
v_gene: TRBV9
j_gene: TRBJ2-5
CDR3nt: TGTGCCAGCAGCGTTCCCCGCGGGGGACAGGGGTTAGAGACCCAGTACTTC
CDR3aa: CASSVPRGGQGLETQYF

abundance: -
d_gene: TRBD1
v_gene: TRBV18
j_gene: TRBJ1-1
CDR3nt: TGTGCCAGCTCACCCGGACAGGGCGGTTTGACTGAAGCTTTCTTT
CDR3aa: CASSPGQGGLTEAFF

abundance: -
d_gene: -
v_gene: TRBV7-2
j_gene: TRBJ2-5
CDR3nt: TGTGCCAGCAGCTTATTCGAGGAGACCCAGTACTTC
CDR3aa: CASSLFEETQYF

abundance: -
d_gene: TRBD1
v_gene: TRBV5-1
j_gene: TRBJ1-1
CDR3nt: TGCGCCAGCAGCATAGGACAGGGGTTTGAAGCTTTCTTT
CDR3aa: CASSIGQGFEAFF

abundance: -
d_gene: TRBD1
v_gene: TRBV11-3
j_gene: TRBJ1-5
CDR3nt: TGTGCCAGCAGTCTTAAAGGGGCAGGACAGGGAGCGGGGCAGCCCCAGCATTTT
CDR3aa: CASSLKGAGQGAGQPQHF

abundance: -
d_gene: TRBD1
v_gene: TRBV19
j_gene: TRBJ1-3
CDR3nt: TGTGCCAGTAGTTCGGCAGGGGGATCTGGAAACACCATATATTTT
CDR3aa: CASSSAGGSGNTIYF

abundance: -
d_gene: -
v_gene: TRBV19
j_gene: TRBJ1-6
CDR3nt: TGTGCCAGTAGTATCCGGGATTCAAGCTCCTATAATTCACCCCTCCACTTT
CDR3aa: CASSIRDSSSYNSPLHF

abundance: -
d_gene: TRBD1
v_gene: TRBV6-1
j_gene: TRBJ1-1
CDR3nt: TGTGCCAGCAGTGAAGCGCCCACCGTTTGGGACAGGGGGCGAGGCACTGAAGCTTTCTTT
CDR3aa: CASSEAPTVWDRGRGTEAFF

abundance: few
d_gene: TRBD1
v_gene: TRBV7-9
j_gene: TRBJ1-2
CDR3nt: TGTGCCAGCAGCTTAGTGGGACAGAGCTACACCTTC
CDR3aa: CASSLVGQSYTF

abundance: -
d_gene: TRBD1
v_gene: TRBV11-3
j_gene: TRBJ1-1
CDR3nt: TGTGCCAGCAGCACTAGGACAGGTGAACAATCTTTTACGGCTTTCTTT
CDR3aa: CASSTRTGEQSFTAFF

abundance: -
d_gene: TRBD1
v_gene: TRBV6-5
j_gene: TRBJ1-2
CDR3nt: TGTGCCAGCAGTTGGCAACAGGGGAGACTCACCTTC
CDR3aa: CASSWQQGRLTF